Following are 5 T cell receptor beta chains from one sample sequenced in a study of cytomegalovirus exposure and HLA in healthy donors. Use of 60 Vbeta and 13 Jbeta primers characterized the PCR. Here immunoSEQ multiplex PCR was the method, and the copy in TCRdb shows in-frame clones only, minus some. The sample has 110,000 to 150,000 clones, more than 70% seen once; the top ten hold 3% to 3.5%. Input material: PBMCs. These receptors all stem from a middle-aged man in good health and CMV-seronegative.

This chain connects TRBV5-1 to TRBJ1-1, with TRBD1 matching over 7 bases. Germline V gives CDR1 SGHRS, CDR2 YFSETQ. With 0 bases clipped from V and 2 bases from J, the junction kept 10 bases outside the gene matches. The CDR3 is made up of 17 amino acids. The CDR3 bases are TGCGCCAGCAGCTTGGGCGACAGGGTGCCGGCTAACACTGAAGCTTTCTTT. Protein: CASSLGDRVPANTEAFF.

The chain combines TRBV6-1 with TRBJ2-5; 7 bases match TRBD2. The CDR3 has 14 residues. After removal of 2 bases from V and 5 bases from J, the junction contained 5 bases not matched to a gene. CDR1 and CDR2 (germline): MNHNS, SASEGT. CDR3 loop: CASSEWGGGETQYF. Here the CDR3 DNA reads TGTGCCAGCAGTGAATGGGGGGGTGGGGAGACCCAGTACTTC.

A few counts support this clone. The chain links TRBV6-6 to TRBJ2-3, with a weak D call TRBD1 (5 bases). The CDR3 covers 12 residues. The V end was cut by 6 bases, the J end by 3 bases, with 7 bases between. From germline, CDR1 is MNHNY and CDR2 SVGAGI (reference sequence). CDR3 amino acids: CASSGQTDTQYF. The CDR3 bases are TGTGCCAGCAGCGGACAAACAGATACGCAGTATTTT.

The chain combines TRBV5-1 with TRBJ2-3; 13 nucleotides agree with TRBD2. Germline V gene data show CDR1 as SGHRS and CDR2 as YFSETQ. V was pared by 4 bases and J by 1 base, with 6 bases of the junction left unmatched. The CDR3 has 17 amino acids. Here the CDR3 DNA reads TGCGCCAGCAGCGGACCACTAGCGGGGGGGGGCACAGATACGCAGTATTTT. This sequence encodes CASSGPLAGGGTDTQYF. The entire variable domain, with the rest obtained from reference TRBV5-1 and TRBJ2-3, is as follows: KAGVTQTPRYLIKTRGQQVTLSCSPISGHRSVSWYQQTPGQGLQFLFEYFSETQRNKGNFPGRFSGRQFSNSRSEMNVSTLELGDSALYLCASSGPLAGGGTDTQYFGPGTRLTVL.

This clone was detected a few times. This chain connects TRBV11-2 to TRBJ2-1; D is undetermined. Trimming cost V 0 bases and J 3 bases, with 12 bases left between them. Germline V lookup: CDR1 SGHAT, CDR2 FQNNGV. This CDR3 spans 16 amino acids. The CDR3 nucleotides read TGTGCCAGCAGCTTAGATCCATCCCCAGGCTACAATGAGCAGTTCTTC. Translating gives CASSLDPSPGYNEQFF. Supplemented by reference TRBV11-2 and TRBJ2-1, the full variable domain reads EAGVAQSPRYKIIEKRQSVAFWCNPISGHATLYWYQQILGQGPKLLIQFQNNGVVDDSQLPKDRFSAERLKGVDSTLKIQPAKLEDSAVYLCASSLDPSPGYNEQFFGPGTRLTVL.